The clone carrying this T cell receptor (beta chain) has ten or more counts. The germline V gene has CDR1 MGHRA and CDR2 YSYEKL. V was trimmed by 0 bases and J by 2 bases, leaving 18 bases between them. The CDR3 contains 18 residues. As to time point: before trial treatment. This record comes from a study of low-dose radiotherapy and immunotherapy resistance in tumors. Primers targeting TRAV and TRBV primed first-strand cDNA, covering alpha and beta chains. TCR amplification ran 20 PCR cycles using constant-region and V-primer adapter primers. Using its own MiXCR run on the reads, TCRdb lists one record per CDR3 protein. The repertoire includes approximately 89,000 distinct CDR3 sequences, about 19% of them detected once, and about 5.5% sits in the top ten.

The sample here was PBMCs, taken before treatment. V gene TRBV4-1 combines with J gene TRBJ2-3; perhaps D is TRBD1 or TRBD2 (6 bases each). The TCR comes from a male donor with prostate cancer. The CDR3 loop reads CASSQERGGRSDTDTQYF. The CDR3 DNA reads TGCGCCAGCAGCCAAGAACGTGGGGGGCGTAGCGACACAGATACGCAGTATTTT.